Following are 9 T cell receptor beta chains from one sample sequenced in a study of identical twins. One entry per CDR3 protein, called by TCRdb with MiXCR from the 5' RACE reads. The sample has some 710,000 distinct CDR3 sequences; less than 7% are singletons. Sequenced: naive T cells sorted from blood. These receptors originate from a man aged 18 to 29 in good health.

There are many counts of this clonotype. This chain joins TRBV28 and TRBJ2-1, with a tentative D call TRBD2 (5 bases). Germline V CDR1 and CDR2: MDHEN, SYDVKM. CDR3 length equals 15 residues. Trimming shortened V by 6 bases and J by 3 bases, and 15 bases separated the two germline ends. CDR3 coding DNA: TGTGCCAGCAGCCTCGGACGGGGATTCTACAATGAGCAGTTCTTC. Translation: CASSLGRGFYNEQFF.

This chain joins TRBV12-3 or TRBV12-4 and TRBJ2-3; a possible D gene is TRBD1 (6 bases). Deletions cut 4 bases from V and 6 bases from J, with 14 bases between. The CDR3 extends over 14 amino acids. The CDR3 bases are TGTGCCAGCAGTTCCTTCGCAGGGGATGATACGCAGTATTTT. Amino acids: CASSSFAGDDTQYF.

This clonotype was counted ten times or more. The V and J genes are TRBV20-1 and TRBJ2-1, with D possibly being TRBD2 (6 bases). V lost 1 base, J lost 6 bases, and 13 bases lay in between. This CDR3 contains 14 residues. Germline V gene sequence: CDR1 DFQATT, CDR2 SNEGSKA (reference sequence). The CDR3 DNA reads TGCAGTGCTAGAGTGGTAGCGGCCGGCAATGAGCAGTTCTTC. Protein: CSARVVAAGNEQFF.

This clonotype was recorded at least ten times. This chain uses TRBV6-1 with TRBJ1-4, with 9 bases matching TRBD1. The CDR3 has 14 residues. The ends lost 4 bases at V and 8 bases at J; junction bases unmatched: 5. Germline loops: CDR1 MNHNS, CDR2 SASEGT. This CDR3 reads CASSAQGAREKLFF. For the CDR3, the DNA is TGTGCCAGCAGTGCACAGGGGGCTCGGGAAAAACTGTTTTTT.

This clonotype appeared many times. The chain links TRBV10-3 to TRBJ2-3; 8 bases are shared with TRBD1. The CDR3 consists of 18 residues. After removal of 3 bases from V and 2 bases from J, the junction contained 13 bases not matched to a gene. Per the germline V gene, CDR1 is ENHRY and CDR2 is SYGVKD. The CDR3 sequence is CAISENRGKIRATDTQYF. DNA for the CDR3: TGTGCCATCAGTGAAAACAGGGGGAAAATCAGGGCCACAGATACGCAGTATTTT.

The chain carries TRBV5-5 and TRBJ2-3; D unclear. The germline gives CDR1 SGHKS, CDR2 YYEKEE (reference sequence). The CDR3 extends over 16 amino acids. The V gene lost 4 bases and the J gene lost 6 bases, with 21 bases spanning the gap. The CDR3 region is CASSVALTGALDTQYF. CDR3 sequence (DNA): TGTGCCAGCAGCGTTGCCCTGACGGGCGCTCTCGATACGCAGTATTTT.

In its sample, this clonotype was seen many times. This chain connects TRBV15 to TRBJ2-3; TRBD2 aligns across 10 bases. Trimming cost V 7 bases and J 2 bases; bases outside gene matches: 12. Germline V gene data show CDR1 as LNHNV and CDR2 as YYDKDF (reference sequence). The CDR3 extends over 17 amino acids. For the CDR3, the DNA is TGTGCCACCAAACTAGCGGGACCACCCGGTGTCACAGATACGCAGTATTTT. Translated: CATKLAGPPGVTDTQYF. Based on the CDR3 plus reference TRBV15 and TRBJ2-3, the full variable domain is DAMVIQNPRYQVTQFGKPVTLSCSQTLNHNVMYWYQQKSSQAPKLLFHYYDKDFNNEADTPDNFQSRRPNTSFCFLDIRSPGLGDTAMYLCATKLAGPPGVTDTQYFGPGTRLTVL.

The chain has TRBV6-2 or TRBV6-3 and TRBJ2-4, with D perhaps TRBD1 (5 bases). Looked up from germline, CDR1 is MNHEY and CDR2 is SVGEGT. There are 15 residues in the CDR3. The V end lost 2 bases, the J end lost 9 bases, and 17 bases lay between the germline ends. Written as DNA, the CDR3 is TGTGCCAGCAGTTACAGCAGGGTATTGTCGGGCATTCAGTACTTC. It specifies CASSYSRVLSGIQYF.

In this sample, this clonotype turned up many times. The V and J genes are TRBV6-2 or TRBV6-3 and TRBJ1-5; TRBD1 might be the D (6 bases). Trimming pared 4 bases from V and 7 bases from J, leaving 20 bases between. CDR3 length equals 16 residues. The germline CDR1 and CDR2 sequences are MNHEY and SVGEGT. In nucleotides, the CDR3 is TGTGCCAGCAGTTCTATACTAGGGGGGTCCAAACAGCCCCAGCATTTT. Translating gives CASSSILGGSKQPQHF.